This T cell receptor (beta chain) was documented in a study of chemoradiotherapy in HPV16-positive cancers. Study results and caveats: Non-HPV-specific T cells did not expand in tumors during treatment, whereas candidate HPV-specific clones and E7-related motifs did. In HPV16-positive patients, HPV-responsive T-cell expansion tracked better recurrence-free survival.

Generated by immunoSEQ multiplex PCR, the TCRdb table keeps only in-frame clones and is missing some. The repertoire holds approximately 30,000 clones, with 93% as singletons. Over chemoradiotherapy, repertoires were sampled more than once. In regard to this clone: Antigen: not known.

CDR1 MNHEY and CDR2 SMNVEV come from the germline V gene (reference sequence). The CDR3 contains 12 residues. V was clipped by 7 bases and J by 4 bases, with 9 bases between them. The chain is built from TRBV27 and TRBJ2-3; D is perhaps TRBD1 (5 bases). The specimen comprised blood, sampled from a patient who underwent chemoradiotherapy. This TCR was sampled from a human donor with HPV-associated anogenital cancer. The CDR3 region is CASKGNADTQYF. In DNA form, the CDR3 reads TGTGCCAGCAAGGGGAACGCAGATACGCAGTATTTT.